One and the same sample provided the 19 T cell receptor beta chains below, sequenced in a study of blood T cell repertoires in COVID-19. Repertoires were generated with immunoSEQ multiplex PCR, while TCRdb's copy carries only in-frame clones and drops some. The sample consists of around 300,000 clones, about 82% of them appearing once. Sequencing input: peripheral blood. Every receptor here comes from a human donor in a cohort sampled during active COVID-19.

The DNA of the CDR3 is TGTGCCAGCAGTTTATCAGGGGCCTCCCGGGAAGCTTTCTTT. Translation gives CASSLSGASREAFF. The chain couples TRBV27 to TRBJ1-1; D might be TRBD1 (5 bases). The CDR3 is 14 residues long. The germline CDR1 and CDR2 sequences are MNHEY and SMNVEV (reference sequence). Trimming took off 0 bases at V and 8 bases at J, with 13 bases between the two ends.

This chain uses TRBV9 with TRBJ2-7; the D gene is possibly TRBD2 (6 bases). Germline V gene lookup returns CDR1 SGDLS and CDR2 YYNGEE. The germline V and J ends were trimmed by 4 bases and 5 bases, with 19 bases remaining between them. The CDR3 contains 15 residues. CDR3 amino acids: CASSPEGTGFDEQYF. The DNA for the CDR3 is TGTGCCAGCAGCCCCGAAGGGACTGGATTTGACGAGCAGTACTTC.

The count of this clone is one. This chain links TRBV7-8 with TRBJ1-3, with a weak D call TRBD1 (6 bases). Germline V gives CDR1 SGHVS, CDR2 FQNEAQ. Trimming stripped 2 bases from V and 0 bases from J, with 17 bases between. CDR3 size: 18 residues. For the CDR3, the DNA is TGTGCCAGCAGCTTAACAACCACGACAGGCGGCTCTGGAAACACCATATATTTT. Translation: CASSLTTTTGGSGNTIYF.

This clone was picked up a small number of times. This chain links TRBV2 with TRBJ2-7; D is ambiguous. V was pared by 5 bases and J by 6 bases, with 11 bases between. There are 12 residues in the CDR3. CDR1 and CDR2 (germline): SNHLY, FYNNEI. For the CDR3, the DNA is TGTGCCAGCAGTAATCCTAGTCCCGAGCAGTACTTC. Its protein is CASSNPSPEQYF.

The CDR3 DNA sequence: TGCGCCAGCAGCTTACCGGGACAGGGTGACTATGGCTACACCTTC. Translating gives CASSLPGQGDYGYTF. The chain combines TRBV4-1 with TRBJ1-2, with TRBD1 identical over 9 bases. The length of the CDR3 is 15 residues. After removal of 5 bases from V and 3 bases from J, the junction contained 7 bases not matched to a gene. The germline gives CDR1 MGHRA, CDR2 YSYEKL.

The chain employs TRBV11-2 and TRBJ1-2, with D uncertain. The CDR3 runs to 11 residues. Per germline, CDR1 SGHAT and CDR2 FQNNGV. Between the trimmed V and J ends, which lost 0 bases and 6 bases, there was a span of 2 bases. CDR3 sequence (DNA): TGTGCCAGCAGCTTAGATAATGGCTACACCTTC. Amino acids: CASSLDNGYTF.

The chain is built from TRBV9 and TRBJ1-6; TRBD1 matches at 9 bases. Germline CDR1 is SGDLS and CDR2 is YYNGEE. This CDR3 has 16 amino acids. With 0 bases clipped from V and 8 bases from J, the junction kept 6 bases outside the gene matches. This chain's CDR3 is CASSVGPGQGHSPLHF. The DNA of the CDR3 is TGTGCCAGCAGCGTAGGACCGGGACAGGGTCATTCACCCCTCCACTTT.

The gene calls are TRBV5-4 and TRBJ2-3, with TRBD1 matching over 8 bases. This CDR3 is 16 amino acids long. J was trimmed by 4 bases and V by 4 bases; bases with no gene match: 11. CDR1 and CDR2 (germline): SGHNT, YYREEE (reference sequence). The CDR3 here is CASSGGTGLKADTQYF. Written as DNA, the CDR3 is TGTGCCAGCAGCGGGGGGACAGGATTAAAAGCAGATACGCAGTATTTT. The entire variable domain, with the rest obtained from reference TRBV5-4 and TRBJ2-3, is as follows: ETGVTQSPTHLIKTRGQQVTLRCSSQSGHNTVSWYQQALGQGPQFIFQYYREEENGRGNFPPRFSGLQFPNYSSELNVNALELDDSALYLCASSGGTGLKADTQYFGPGTRLTVL.

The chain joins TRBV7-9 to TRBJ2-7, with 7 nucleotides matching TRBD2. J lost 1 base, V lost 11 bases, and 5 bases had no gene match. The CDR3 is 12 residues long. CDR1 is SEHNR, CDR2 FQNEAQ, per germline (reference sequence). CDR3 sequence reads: CAVGRDSYEQYF. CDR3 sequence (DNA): TGTGCCGTGGGGAGGGATTCCTACGAGCAGTACTTC.

The CDR3 reads CASSLGQGEQPQHF. CDR3 in DNA: TGCGCCAGCAGCTTGGGACAGGGCGAACAGCCCCAGCATTTT. V usage is TRBV5-1 and J usage is TRBJ1-5, with 7 nucleotides matching TRBD1. After removal of 0 bases from V and 7 bases from J, the junction contained 4 bases not matched to a gene. The CDR3 loop spans 14 amino acids. Germline CDR1 reads SGHRS; CDR2 reads YFSETQ.

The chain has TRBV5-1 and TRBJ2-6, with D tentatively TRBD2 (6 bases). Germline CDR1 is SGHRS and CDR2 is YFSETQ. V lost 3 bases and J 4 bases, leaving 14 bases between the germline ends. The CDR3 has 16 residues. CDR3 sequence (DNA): TGCGCCAGCAGCTCCCAACGCGGGGAAGGGGCCAACGTCCTGACTTTC. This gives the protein CASSSQRGEGANVLTF.

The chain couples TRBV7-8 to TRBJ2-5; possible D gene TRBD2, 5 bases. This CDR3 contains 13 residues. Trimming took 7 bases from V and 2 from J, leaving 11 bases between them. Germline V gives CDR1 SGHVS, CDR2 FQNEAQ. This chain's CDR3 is CASTWTVQETQYF. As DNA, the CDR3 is TGTGCCAGCACCTGGACTGTACAAGAGACCCAGTACTTC.

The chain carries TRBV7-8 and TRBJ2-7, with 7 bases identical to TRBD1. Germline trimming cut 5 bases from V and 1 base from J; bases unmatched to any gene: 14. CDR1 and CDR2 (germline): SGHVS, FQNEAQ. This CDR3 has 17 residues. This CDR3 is CASSPRVGRDSSYEQYF. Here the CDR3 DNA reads TGTGCCAGCAGCCCAAGGGTAGGCCGGGACAGTTCCTACGAGCAGTACTTC. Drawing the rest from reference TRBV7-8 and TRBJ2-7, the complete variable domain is GAGVSQSPRYKVAKRGQDVALRCDPISGHVSLFWYQQALGQGPEFLTYFQNEAQLDKSGLPSDRFFAERPEGSVSTLKIQRTQQEDSAVYLCASSPRVGRDSSYEQYFGPGTRLTVT.

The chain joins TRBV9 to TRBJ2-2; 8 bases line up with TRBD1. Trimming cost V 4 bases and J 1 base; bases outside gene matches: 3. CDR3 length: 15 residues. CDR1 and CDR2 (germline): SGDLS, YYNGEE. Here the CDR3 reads CASSPGTGNTGELFF. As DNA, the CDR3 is TGTGCCAGCAGCCCCGGGACAGGGAACACCGGGGAGCTGTTTTTT.

The CDR3 sequence: CAYRLAGGPIDTQYF. The CDR3 nucleotides read TGTGCCTATAGACTAGCGGGGGGGCCTATAGATACGCAGTATTTT. The chain employs TRBV30 and TRBJ2-3; 14 nucleotides agree with TRBD2. Losses at the gene ends were 7 bases for V and 5 bases for J; bases not matched to a gene: 8. CDR3 length: 15 amino acids. Germline values: CDR1 GTSNPN, CDR2 SVGIG (reference sequence).

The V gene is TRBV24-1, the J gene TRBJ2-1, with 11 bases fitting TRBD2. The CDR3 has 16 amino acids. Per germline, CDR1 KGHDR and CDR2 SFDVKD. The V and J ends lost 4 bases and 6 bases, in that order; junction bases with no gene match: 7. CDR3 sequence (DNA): TGTGCCACCAGTGAGCCCGGGACTAGCGGTTCCAATGAGCAGTTCTTC. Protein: CATSEPGTSGSNEQFF.

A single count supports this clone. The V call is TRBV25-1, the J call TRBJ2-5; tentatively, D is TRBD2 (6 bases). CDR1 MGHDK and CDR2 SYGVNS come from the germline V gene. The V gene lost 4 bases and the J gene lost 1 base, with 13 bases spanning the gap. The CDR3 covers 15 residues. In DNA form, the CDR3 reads TGTGCCAGCAGTGTATCACGGGGAGGCCAAGAGACCCAGTACTTC. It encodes CASSVSRGGQETQYF.

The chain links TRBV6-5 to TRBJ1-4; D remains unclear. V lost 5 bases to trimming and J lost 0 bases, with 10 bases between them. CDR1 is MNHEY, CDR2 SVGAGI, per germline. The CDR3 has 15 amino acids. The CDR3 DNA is TGTGCCAGCAGTAGAGGAAGATCAACTAATGAAAAACTGTTTTTT. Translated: CASSRGRSTNEKLFF.

DNA for the CDR3: TGTGCCAGCAGCGTAGATCAGGGAAGCACTGAAGCTTTCTTT. This gives the protein CASSVDQGSTEAFF. V usage is TRBV9 and J usage is TRBJ1-1; D may be TRBD1 (5 bases). This CDR3 is 14 amino acids long. Trimming cost V 0 bases and J 4 bases, with 10 bases left between them. Germline CDR1 reads SGDLS; CDR2 reads YYNGEE.